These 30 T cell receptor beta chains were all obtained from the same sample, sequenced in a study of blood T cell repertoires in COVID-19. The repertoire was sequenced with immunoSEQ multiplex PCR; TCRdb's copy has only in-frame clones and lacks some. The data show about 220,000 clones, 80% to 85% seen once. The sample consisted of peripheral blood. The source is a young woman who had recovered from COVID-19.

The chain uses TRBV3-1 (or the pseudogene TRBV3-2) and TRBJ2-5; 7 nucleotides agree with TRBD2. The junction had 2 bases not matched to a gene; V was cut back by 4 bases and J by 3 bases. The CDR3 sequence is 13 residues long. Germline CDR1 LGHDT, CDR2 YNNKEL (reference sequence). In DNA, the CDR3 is TGTGCCAGCAGCCGTCTAGCGGAAGAGACCCAGTACTTC. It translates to CASSRLAEETQYF.

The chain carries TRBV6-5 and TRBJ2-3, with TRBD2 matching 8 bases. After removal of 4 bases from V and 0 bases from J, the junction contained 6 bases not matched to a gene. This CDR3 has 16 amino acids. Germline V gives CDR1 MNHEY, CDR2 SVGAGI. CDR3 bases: TGTGCCAGCAGTTCCCGTAGCGGGACTAGCACAGATACGCAGTATTTT. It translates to CASSSRSGTSTDTQYF.

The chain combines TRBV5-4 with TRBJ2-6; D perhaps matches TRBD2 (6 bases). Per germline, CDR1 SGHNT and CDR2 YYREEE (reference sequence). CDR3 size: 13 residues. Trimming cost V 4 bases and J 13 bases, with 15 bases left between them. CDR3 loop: CASSLGEVGVLTF. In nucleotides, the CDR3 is TGTGCCAGCAGCCTGGGGGAGGTTGGGGTCCTGACTTTC.

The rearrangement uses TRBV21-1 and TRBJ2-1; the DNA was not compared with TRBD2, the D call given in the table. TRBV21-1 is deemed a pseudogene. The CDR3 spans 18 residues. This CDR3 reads CASSLEETSGRPHNEQFF. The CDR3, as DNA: TGTGCCAGCAGCTTGGAGGAGACTAGCGGGAGGCCCCACAATGAGCAGTTCTTC.

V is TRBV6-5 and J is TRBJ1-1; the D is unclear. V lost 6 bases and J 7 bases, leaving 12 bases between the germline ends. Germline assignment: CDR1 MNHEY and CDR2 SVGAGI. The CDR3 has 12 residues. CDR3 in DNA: TGTGCCAGCAGCACGGGTTTGATTGAAGCTTTCTTT. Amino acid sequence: CASSTGLIEAFF.

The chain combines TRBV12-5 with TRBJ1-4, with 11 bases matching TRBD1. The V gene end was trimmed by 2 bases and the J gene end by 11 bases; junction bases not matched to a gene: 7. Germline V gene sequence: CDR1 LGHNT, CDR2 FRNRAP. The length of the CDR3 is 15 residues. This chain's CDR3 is CASGLFRDRGSKLFF. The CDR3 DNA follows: TGTGCTAGTGGTTTGTTTCGGGACAGGGGGAGTAAACTGTTTTTT.

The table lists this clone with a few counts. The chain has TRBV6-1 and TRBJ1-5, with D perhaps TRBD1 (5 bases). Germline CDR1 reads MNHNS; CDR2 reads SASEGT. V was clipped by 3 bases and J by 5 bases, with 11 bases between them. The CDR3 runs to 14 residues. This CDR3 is CASSERGPYQPQHF. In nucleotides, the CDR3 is TGTGCCAGCAGTGAGCGGGGCCCCTATCAGCCCCAGCATTTT.

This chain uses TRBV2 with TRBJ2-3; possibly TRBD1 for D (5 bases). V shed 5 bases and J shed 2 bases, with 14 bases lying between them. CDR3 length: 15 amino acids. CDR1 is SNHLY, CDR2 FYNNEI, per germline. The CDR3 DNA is TGTGCCAGCAGTACCCAGGGTATGAACACAGATACGCAGTATTTT. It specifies CASSTQGMNTDTQYF.

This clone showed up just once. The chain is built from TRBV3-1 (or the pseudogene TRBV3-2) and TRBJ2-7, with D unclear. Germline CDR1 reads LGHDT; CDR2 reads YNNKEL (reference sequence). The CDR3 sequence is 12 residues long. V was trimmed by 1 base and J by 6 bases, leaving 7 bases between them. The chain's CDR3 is CASSQVSGEQYF. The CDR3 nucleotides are TGTGCCAGCAGCCAAGTTTCGGGCGAGCAGTACTTC.

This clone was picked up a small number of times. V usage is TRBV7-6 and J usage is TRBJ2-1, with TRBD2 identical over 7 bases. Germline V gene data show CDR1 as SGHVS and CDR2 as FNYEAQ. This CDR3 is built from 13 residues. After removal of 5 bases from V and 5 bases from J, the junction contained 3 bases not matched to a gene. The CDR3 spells CASSLTSDNEQFF. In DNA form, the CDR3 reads TGTGCCAGCAGCCTTACTAGCGACAATGAGCAGTTCTTC.

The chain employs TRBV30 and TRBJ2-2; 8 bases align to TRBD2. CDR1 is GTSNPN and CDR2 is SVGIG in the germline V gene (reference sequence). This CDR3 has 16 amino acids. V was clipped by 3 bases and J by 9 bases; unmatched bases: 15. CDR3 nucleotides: TGTGCCTGGAGCCTCGGACTAGCAGGATCCCCCTGGGAGCTGTTTTTT. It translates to CAWSLGLAGSPWELFF.

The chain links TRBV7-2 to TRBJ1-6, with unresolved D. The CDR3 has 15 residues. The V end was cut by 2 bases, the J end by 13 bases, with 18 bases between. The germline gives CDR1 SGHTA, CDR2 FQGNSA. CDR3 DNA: TGTGCCAGCAGCTTATGGCGAGGGTCCCGGTCGCCCCTCCACTTT. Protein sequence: CASSLWRGSRSPLHF.

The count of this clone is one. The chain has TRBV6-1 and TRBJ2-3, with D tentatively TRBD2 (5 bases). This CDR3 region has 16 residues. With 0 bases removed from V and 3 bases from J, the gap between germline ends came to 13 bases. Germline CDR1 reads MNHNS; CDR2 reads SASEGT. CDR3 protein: CASSEALPPGTDTQYF. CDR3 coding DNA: TGTGCCAGCAGTGAAGCTCTCCCTCCGGGGACAGATACGCAGTATTTT.

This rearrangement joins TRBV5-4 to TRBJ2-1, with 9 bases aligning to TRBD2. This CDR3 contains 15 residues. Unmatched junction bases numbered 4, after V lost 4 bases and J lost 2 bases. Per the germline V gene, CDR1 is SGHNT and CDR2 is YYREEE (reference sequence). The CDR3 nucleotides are TGTGCCAGCAGCGCCGCTAGCGGGACCTACAATGAGCAGTTCTTC. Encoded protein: CASSAASGTYNEQFF.

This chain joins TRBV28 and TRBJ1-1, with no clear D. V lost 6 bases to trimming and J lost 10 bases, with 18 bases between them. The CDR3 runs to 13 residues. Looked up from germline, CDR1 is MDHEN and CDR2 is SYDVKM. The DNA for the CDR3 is TGTGCCAGCAGCCCCGAACCGGGTCAAGGAGCTTTCTTT. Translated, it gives CASSPEPGQGAFF.

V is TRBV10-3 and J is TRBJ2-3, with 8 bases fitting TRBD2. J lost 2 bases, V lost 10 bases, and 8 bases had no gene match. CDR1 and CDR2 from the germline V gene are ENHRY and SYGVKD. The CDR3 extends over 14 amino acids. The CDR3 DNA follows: TGTGCCACCCGACTAGCGCTAAACACAGATACGCAGTATTTT. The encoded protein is CATRLALNTDTQYF.

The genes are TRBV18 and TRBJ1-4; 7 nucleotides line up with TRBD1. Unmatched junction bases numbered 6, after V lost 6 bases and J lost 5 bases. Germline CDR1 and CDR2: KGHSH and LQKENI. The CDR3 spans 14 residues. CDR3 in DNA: TGTGCCAGCTCTCCCGGGACAGAGAATGAAAAACTGTTTTTT. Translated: CASSPGTENEKLFF.

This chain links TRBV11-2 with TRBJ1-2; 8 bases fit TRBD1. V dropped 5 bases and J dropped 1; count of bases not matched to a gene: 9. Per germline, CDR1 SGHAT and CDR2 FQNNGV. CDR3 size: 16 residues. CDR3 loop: CASSDKSGGINYGYTF. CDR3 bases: TGTGCCAGCAGCGACAAATCAGGGGGCATTAACTATGGCTACACCTTC.

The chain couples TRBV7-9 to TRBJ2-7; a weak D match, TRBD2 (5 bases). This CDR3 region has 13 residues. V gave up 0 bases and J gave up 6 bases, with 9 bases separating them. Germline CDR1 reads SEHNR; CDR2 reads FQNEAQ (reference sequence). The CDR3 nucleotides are TGTGCCAGCAGCTTAGCGGGAGATCCCGAGCAGTACTTC. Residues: CASSLAGDPEQYF.

For the CDR3, the DNA is TGTGCCAGTAGTCAGGACAGGGACACTGAAGCTTTCTTT. The encoded protein is CASSQDRDTEAFF. V is TRBV19 and J is TRBJ1-1; 8 nucleotides align to TRBD1. V lost 5 bases and J lost 3; bases outside the gene matches: 2. The germline V gene has CDR1 LNHDA and CDR2 SQIVND (reference sequence). This CDR3 comprises 13 residues.

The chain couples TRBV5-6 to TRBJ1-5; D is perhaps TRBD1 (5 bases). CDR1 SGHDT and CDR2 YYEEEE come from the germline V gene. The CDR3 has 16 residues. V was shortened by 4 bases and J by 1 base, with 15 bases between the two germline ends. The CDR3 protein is CASSGGGGESNQPQHF. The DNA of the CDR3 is TGTGCCAGCAGCGGAGGTGGGGGGGAAAGCAATCAGCCCCAGCATTTT.

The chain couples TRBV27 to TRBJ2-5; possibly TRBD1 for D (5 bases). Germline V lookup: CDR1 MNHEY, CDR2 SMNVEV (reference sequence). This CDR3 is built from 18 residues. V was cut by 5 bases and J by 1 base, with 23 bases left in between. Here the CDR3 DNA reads TGTGCCAGCAGTCGAGCCCGACGGACAAGCAGGGTCCAAGAGACCCAGTACTTC. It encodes CASSRARRTSRVQETQYF.

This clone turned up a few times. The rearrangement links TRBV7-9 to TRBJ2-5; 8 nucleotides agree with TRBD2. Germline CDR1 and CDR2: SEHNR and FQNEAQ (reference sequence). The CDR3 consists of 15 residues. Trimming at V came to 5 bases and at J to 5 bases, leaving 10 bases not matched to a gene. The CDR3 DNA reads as TGTGCCAGCAGCCCTCGGGAGGGCCTCTGGGAGACCCAGTACTTC. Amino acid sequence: CASSPREGLWETQYF.

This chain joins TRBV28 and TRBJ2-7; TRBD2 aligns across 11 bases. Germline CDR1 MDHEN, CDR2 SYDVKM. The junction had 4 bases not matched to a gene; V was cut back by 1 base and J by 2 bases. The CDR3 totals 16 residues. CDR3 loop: CASSLLVAGGPYEQYF. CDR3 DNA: TGTGCCAGCAGTTTATTAGTAGCGGGAGGGCCCTACGAGCAGTACTTC.

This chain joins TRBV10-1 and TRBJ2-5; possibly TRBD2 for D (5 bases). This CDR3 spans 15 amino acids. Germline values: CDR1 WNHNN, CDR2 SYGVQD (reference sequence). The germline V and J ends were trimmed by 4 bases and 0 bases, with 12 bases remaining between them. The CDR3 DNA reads TGCGCCAGCAGTGCCCAGCGGCCCAACCAAGAGACCCAGTACTTC. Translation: CASSAQRPNQETQYF.

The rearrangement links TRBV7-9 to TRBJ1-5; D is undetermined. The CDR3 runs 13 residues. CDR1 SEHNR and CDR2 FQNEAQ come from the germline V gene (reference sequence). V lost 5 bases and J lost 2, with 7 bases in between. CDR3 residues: CASSDSGNQPQHF. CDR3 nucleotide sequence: TGTGCCAGCAGCGATAGTGGCAATCAGCCCCAGCATTTT.

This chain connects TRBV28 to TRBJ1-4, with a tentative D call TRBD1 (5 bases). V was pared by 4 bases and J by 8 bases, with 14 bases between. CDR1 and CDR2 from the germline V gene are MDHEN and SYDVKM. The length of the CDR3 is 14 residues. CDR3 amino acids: CASSSWGAEEKLFF. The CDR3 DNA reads TGTGCCAGCAGTTCCTGGGGCGCGGAAGAAAAACTGTTTTTT.

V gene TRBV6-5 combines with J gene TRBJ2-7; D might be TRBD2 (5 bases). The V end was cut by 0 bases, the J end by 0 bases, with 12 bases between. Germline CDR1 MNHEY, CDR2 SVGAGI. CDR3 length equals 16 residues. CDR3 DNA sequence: TGTGCCAGCAGTTACTCGAGAGGACTGAGCTCCTACGAGCAGTACTTC. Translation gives CASSYSRGLSSYEQYF.

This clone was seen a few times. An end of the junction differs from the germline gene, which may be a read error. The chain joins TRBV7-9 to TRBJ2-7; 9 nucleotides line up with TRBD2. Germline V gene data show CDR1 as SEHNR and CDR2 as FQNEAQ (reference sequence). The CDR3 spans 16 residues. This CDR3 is CASSPAGTSMSSEQYF. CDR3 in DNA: TGTGCCAGCAGCCCGGCCGGGACTAGCATGTCCTCCGAGCAGTACTTC.

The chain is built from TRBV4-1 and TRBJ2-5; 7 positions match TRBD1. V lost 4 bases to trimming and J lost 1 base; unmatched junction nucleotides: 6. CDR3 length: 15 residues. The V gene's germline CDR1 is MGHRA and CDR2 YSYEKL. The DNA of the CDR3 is TGCGCCAGCAGCCCCCGACAGGGTTTCCAAGAGACCCAGTACTTC. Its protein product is CASSPRQGFQETQYF.